These 20 T cell receptor beta chains were sequenced from one sample in a study of naive and memory T cell subsets. An equimolar mix of two oligonucleotides served as the beta constant-region primer for TRBC1 and TRBC2. Ligated cDNA was amplified by four rounds of PCR with nested alpha and beta constant-region primers and SP2. From the UMI-ligation and nested PCR reads, TCRdb called clonotypes with MiXCR, one entry per CDR3 protein. Here the sample spans 120,000 or so distinct CDR3 sequences, 35% to 40% being singletons. Input material: central memory CD4+ T cells from blood. The receptors derive from a human donor in good health.

The chain is built from TRBV5-1 and TRBJ2-7; 8 nucleotides line up with TRBD1. This CDR3 has 14 amino acids. Germline CDR1 reads SGHRS; CDR2 reads YFSETQ. Trimming at V came to 5 bases and at J to 0 bases, leaving 4 bases not matched to a gene. In DNA, the CDR3 is TGCGCCAGCAGTAAGGGACAGGCCTCCTACGAGCAGTACTTC. It codes for CASSKGQASYEQYF. Looking up the rest from reference TRBV5-1 and TRBJ2-7 gives the full variable domain: KAGVTQTPRYLIKTRGQQVTLSCSPISGHRSVSWYQQTPGQGLQFLFEYFSETQRNKGNFPGRFSGRQFSNSRSEMNVSTLELGDSALYLCASSKGQASYEQYFGPGTRLTVT.

This clonotype has ten or more counts. The chain joins TRBV6-4 to TRBJ2-3; D not resolved. Trimming stripped 4 bases from V and 5 bases from J, with 13 bases between. Germline values: CDR1 MRHNA, CDR2 SNTAGT. The CDR3 is made up of 14 amino acids. In DNA, the CDR3 is TGTGCCAGCAGTGTTTCTGGGATTGGAGATACGCAGTATTTT. Protein sequence: CASSVSGIGDTQYF.

V gene TRBV11-2 combines with J gene TRBJ2-5, with 7 bases fitting TRBD1. V lost 3 bases to trimming and J lost 5 bases; unmatched junction nucleotides: 9. This CDR3 has 15 amino acids. CDR1 is SGHAT and CDR2 is FQNNGV in the germline V gene. This CDR3 is CASSLETGWVETQYF. The CDR3 DNA follows: TGTGCCAGCAGCTTGGAGACAGGGTGGGTCGAGACCCAGTACTTC.

The V gene is TRBV29-1, the J gene TRBJ1-2, with D possibly TRBD1 on 5 matching bases. Germline CDR1 SQVTM, CDR2 ANQGSEA. The CDR3 totals 15 residues. V was shortened by 4 bases and J by 10 bases, with 25 bases between the two germline ends. For the CDR3, the DNA is TGCAGCGTTGGGGGGGGGACTCTTCTAACTATGGTCTACACCTTC. Its translation is CSVGGGTLLTMVYTF.

The chain carries TRBV3-1 and TRBJ2-1, with D unresolved. The CDR3 is made up of 15 amino acids. The germline CDR1 and CDR2 sequences are LGHDT and YNNKEL (reference sequence). The ends were cut back, 0 bases at V and 7 bases at J, with 13 bases in the middle. CDR3 residues: CASSQDPGPVNEQFF. The CDR3 DNA sequence: TGTGCCAGCAGCCAAGATCCAGGACCCGTGAATGAGCAGTTCTTC.

The chain carries TRBV20-1 and TRBJ2-3; 13 bases match TRBD2. Germline trimming cut 0 bases from V and 9 bases from J; bases unmatched to any gene: 9. The V gene's germline CDR1 is DFQATT and CDR2 SNEGSKA (reference sequence). This CDR3 spans 16 amino acids. CDR3: CSARDRLAGGLGTQYF. The CDR3 nucleotides are TGCAGTGCTAGAGACAGACTAGCGGGAGGATTGGGCACGCAGTATTTT.

The chain links TRBV6-5 to TRBJ1-1, with TRBD1 identical over 8 bases. This CDR3 spans 17 amino acids. Germline lookup yields CDR1 MNHEY and CDR2 SVGAGI. The V and J ends lost 6 bases and 5 bases, in that order; junction bases with no gene match: 17. CDR3 DNA: TGTGCCAGCAGCGAGAGGGTCTCCTGGACAGGGAAAACTGAAGCTTTCTTT. This translates into CASSERVSWTGKTEAFF.

This clonotype was recorded a few times. The CDR3 protein is CASSVVGASTDTQYF. The CDR3 coding sequence is TGTGCCAGCAGCGTAGTAGGGGCGAGCACAGATACGCAGTATTTT. The genes are TRBV9 and TRBJ2-3; D may be TRBD1 (5 bases). This CDR3 is built from 15 residues. V was cut by 0 bases and J by 0 bases, with 8 bases left in between. In germline, CDR1 is SGDLS, CDR2 YYNGEE.

This sequence joins TRBV20-1 and TRBJ2-7, with TRBD2 matching 10 bases. In germline, CDR1 is DFQATT, CDR2 SNEGSKA (reference sequence). The CDR3 is 16 residues long. Trimming took 0 bases from V and 5 from J; bases not matched to a gene: 10. The CDR3 loop is CSARDPLAGARNEQYF. The CDR3 region has the DNA TGCAGTGCTAGAGATCCCCTAGCGGGAGCTCGCAACGAGCAGTACTTC.

In this sample, this clonotype turned up many times. V gene TRBV2 combines with J gene TRBJ2-4; D is unresolved. From germline, CDR1 is SNHLY and CDR2 FYNNEI. The CDR3 runs to 12 residues. V gave up 8 bases and J gave up 13 bases, with 18 bases separating them. This chain's CDR3 is CASGVEPKGQYF. The CDR3 nucleotides read TGTGCCAGCGGAGTTGAACCTAAGGGACAGTACTTC.

V gene TRBV6-6 combines with J gene TRBJ1-1; D gene uncertain. This CDR3 spans 12 amino acids. V dropped 7 bases and J dropped 5 bases, with 11 bases sitting between them. CDR1 and CDR2 from the germline V gene are MNHNY and SVGAGI (reference sequence). The CDR3 region has the DNA TGTGCCAGCAACGATAGGAGGACTGAAGCTTTCTTT. This codes for CASNDRRTEAFF.

The V and J genes are TRBV12-3 or TRBV12-4 and TRBJ2-1; 10 positions match TRBD2. V was clipped by 6 bases and J by 9 bases; unmatched bases: 8. The CDR3 has 14 amino acids. This chain's CDR3 is CASSLAGVRGEQFF. For the CDR3, the DNA is TGTGCCAGCAGCCTAGCGGGAGTGAGGGGTGAGCAGTTCTTC.

This clonotype was counted ten times or more. This chain connects TRBV7-8 to TRBJ2-3; TRBD1 or TRBD2 may be the D gene (5 bases each). In germline, CDR1 is SGHVS, CDR2 FQNEAQ. The ends were cut back, 1 base at V and 4 bases at J, with 12 bases in the middle. CDR3 length equals 15 residues. The CDR3 spells CASSLDGAAADTQYF. In nucleotides, the CDR3 is TGTGCCAGCAGCTTAGACGGGGCGGCGGCAGATACGCAGTATTTT.

This clonotype was seen many times. This chain links TRBV7-6 with TRBJ2-1, with 8 bases that match TRBD2. This CDR3 has 13 amino acids. J gave up 9 bases and V 4 bases, and 5 bases lay outside the gene matches. Germline V gene sequence: CDR1 SGHVS, CDR2 FNYEAQ. CDR3 sequence (DNA): TGTGCCAGCAGCTGGAGCGGGAGAAGTGAGCAGTTCTTC. It encodes CASSWSGRSEQFF.

The chain employs TRBV28 and TRBJ2-6, with no clear D. The length of the CDR3 is 18 residues. Germline lookup yields CDR1 MDHEN and CDR2 SYDVKM. With 4 bases removed from V and 0 bases from J, the gap between germline ends came to 16 bases. The CDR3 coding sequence is TGTGCCAGCAGTTCCCCCTGGTGGGTGGTCTCTGGGGCCAACGTCCTGACTTTC. Residues: CASSSPWWVVSGANVLTF.

This clonotype was counted a few times. The chain carries TRBV21-1 and TRBJ2-2. TRBV21-1 is annotated as a pseudogene. The CDR3 is 12 amino acids. The CDR3 sequence: CATTTNTGELFF. The CDR3 DNA follows: TGTGCCACCACCACGAACACCGGGGAGCTGTTTTTT.

The rearrangement links TRBV3-1 to TRBJ2-1, with D unresolved. This CDR3 has 15 residues. Trimming removed 5 bases from V and 7 bases from J, with 18 bases in between. Looked up from germline, CDR1 is LGHDT and CDR2 is YNNKEL (reference sequence). The CDR3 DNA sequence: TGTGCCAGCAGCTCCCAGACCCCAGTCGGGAATGAGCAGTTCTTC. Translating gives CASSSQTPVGNEQFF.

Only a few counts were recorded for this clonotype. This rearrangement joins TRBV29-1 to TRBJ2-7; D call uncertain. V was cut by 4 bases and J by 2 bases, with 9 bases left in between. Germline V lookup: CDR1 SQVTM, CDR2 ANQGSEA. The CDR3 has 12 amino acids. The CDR3 spells CSVGYSTYEQYF. Written as DNA, the CDR3 is TGCAGCGTTGGGTACAGTACCTACGAGCAGTACTTC.

The chain couples TRBV27 to TRBJ2-3; the match to TRBD1 covers 7 bases. V trimming: 5 bases; J trimming: 0 bases; junction bases outside the gene matches: 8. The CDR3 has 16 amino acids. The germline CDR1 and CDR2 sequences are MNHEY and SMNVEV (reference sequence). The CDR3 DNA is TGTGCCAGCAGTCCCCAGGACAGGCCTAGCACAGATACGCAGTATTTT. Residues: CASSPQDRPSTDTQYF.

The V call is TRBV7-2, the J call TRBJ2-2; D gene uncertain. With 4 bases removed from V and 7 bases from J, the gap between germline ends came to 7 bases. There are 12 residues in the CDR3. Germline CDR1 SGHTA, CDR2 FQGNSA. The CDR3 sequence: CASSSRVGELFF. The DNA for the CDR3 is TGTGCCAGCAGCTCTCGGGTCGGGGAGCTGTTTTTT. The full variable domain, its missing parts supplied by reference TRBV7-2 and TRBJ2-2, is GAGVSQSPSNKVTEKGKDVELRCDPISGHTALYWYRQSLGQGLEFLIYFQGNSAPDKSGLPSDRFSAERTGGSVSTLTIQRTQQEDSAVYLCASSSRVGELFFGEGSRLTVL.